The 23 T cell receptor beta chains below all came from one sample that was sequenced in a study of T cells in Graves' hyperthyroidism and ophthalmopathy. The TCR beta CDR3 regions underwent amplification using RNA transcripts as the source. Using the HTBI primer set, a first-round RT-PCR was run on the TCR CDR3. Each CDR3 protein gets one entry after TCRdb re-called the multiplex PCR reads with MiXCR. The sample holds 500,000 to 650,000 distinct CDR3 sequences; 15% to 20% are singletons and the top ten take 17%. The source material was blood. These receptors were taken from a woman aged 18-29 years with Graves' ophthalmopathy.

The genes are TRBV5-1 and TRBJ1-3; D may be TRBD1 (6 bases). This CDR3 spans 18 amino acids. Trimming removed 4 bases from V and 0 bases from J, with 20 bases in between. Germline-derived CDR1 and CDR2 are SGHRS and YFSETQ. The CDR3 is CASSRGQGMPSSGNTIYF. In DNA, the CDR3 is TGCGCCAGCAGCCGGGGGCAGGGCATGCCATCCTCTGGAAACACCATATATTTT.

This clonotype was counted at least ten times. DNA for the CDR3: TGCAGTGCTAAAACTCGGAATACTAGCGGGAGGATTGACGAGCAGTACTTC. Translated, it gives CSAKTRNTSGRIDEQYF. J is TRBJ2-7 and V is TRBV20-1, with TRBD2 matching 12 bases. Trimming removed 4 bases from V and 5 bases from J; junction bases left unmatched: 15. Looked up from germline, CDR1 is DFQATT and CDR2 is SNEGSKA (reference sequence). This CDR3 has 17 residues.

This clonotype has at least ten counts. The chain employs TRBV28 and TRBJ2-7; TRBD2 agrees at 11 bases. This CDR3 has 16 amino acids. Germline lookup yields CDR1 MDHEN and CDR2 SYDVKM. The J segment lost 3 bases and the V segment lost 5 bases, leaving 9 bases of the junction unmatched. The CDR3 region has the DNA TGTGCCAGCAGTATACTACCGGGACTAGCGGACTACGAGCAGTACTTC. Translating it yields CASSILPGLADYEQYF.

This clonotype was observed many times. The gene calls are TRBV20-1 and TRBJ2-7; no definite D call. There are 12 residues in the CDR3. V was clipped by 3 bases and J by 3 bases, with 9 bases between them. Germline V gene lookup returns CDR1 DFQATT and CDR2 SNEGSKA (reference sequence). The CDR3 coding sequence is TGCAGTGCTAGGATGGATAACTACGAGCAGTACTTC. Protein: CSARMDNYEQYF.

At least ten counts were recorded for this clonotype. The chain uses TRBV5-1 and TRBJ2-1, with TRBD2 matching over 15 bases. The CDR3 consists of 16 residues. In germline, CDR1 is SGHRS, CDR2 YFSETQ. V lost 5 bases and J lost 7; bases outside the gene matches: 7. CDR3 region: CASSWTSGRARNEQFF. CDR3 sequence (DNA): TGCGCCAGCAGTTGGACTAGCGGGAGGGCCCGTAATGAGCAGTTCTTC.

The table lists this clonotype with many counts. The DNA for the CDR3 is TGTGCCAGCGTAGGGACAGGGAACTACGAGCAGTACTTC. It yields the protein CASVGTGNYEQYF. The rearrangement joins TRBV2 to TRBJ2-7; the match to TRBD1 covers 9 bases. Germline-derived CDR1 and CDR2 are SNHLY and FYNNEI. With 8 bases clipped from V and 3 bases from J, the junction kept 5 bases outside the gene matches. The CDR3 extends over 13 amino acids. Together with reference TRBV2 and TRBJ2-7, the CDR3 gives the full variable domain: EPEVTQTPSHQVTQMGQEVILRCVPISNHLYFYWYRQILGQKVEFLVSFYNNEISEKSEIFDDQFSVERPDGSNFTLKIRSTKLEDSAMYFCASVGTGNYEQYFGPGTRLTVT.

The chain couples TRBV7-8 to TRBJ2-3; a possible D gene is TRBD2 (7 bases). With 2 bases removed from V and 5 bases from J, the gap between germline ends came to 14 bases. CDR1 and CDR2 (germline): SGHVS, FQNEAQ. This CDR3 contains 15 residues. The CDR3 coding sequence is TGTGCCAGCAGCTTACTTCAAAGGGGGGGAGATACGCAGTATTTT. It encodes CASSLLQRGGDTQYF.

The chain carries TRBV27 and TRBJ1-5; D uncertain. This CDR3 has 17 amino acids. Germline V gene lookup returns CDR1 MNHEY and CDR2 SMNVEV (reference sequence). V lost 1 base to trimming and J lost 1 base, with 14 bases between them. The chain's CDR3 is CASSLLGSLLSNQPQHF. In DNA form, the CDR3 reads TGTGCCAGCAGTTTATTGGGGTCCCTTTTGAGCAATCAGCCCCAGCATTTT.

CDR3 amino acids: CASSPASGIGNEQFF. In DNA form, the CDR3 reads TGTGCCAGTAGTCCGGCCTCGGGCATTGGGAATGAGCAGTTCTTC. The genes are TRBV19 and TRBJ2-1; D gene uncertain. This CDR3 region has 15 residues. Germline CDR1 LNHDA, CDR2 SQIVND (reference sequence). Trimming pared 5 bases from V and 7 bases from J, leaving 18 bases between.

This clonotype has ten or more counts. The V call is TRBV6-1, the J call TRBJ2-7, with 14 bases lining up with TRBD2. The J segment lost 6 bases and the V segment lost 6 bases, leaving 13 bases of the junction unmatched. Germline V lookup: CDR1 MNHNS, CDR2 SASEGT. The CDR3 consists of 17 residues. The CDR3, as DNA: TGTGCCAGCAGCGCCTACGGGAGGACTAGCGGGAGGATCGAGCAGTACTTC. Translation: CASSAYGRTSGRIEQYF.

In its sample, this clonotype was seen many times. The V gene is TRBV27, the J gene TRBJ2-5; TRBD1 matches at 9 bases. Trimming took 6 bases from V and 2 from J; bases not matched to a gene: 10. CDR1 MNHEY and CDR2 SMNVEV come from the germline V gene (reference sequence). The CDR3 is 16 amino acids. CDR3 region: CASRPHRTGEQETQYF. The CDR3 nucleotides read TGTGCCAGCAGGCCCCACCGGACAGGGGAGCAAGAGACCCAGTACTTC.

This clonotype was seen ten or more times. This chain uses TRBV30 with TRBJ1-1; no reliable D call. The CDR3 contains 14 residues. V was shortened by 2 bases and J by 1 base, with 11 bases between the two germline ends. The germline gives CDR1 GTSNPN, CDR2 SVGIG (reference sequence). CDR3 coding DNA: TGTGCCTGGAGTTGGACGGGCGCGAACACTGAAGCTTTCTTT. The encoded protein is CAWSWTGANTEAFF.

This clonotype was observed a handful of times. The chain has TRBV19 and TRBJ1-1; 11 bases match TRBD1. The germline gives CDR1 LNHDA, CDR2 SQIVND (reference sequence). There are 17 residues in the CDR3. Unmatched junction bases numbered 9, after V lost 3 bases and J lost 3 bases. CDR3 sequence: CASSIWTGGIRYTEAFF. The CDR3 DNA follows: TGTGCCAGTAGTATCTGGACAGGGGGCATTAGGTACACTGAAGCTTTCTTT. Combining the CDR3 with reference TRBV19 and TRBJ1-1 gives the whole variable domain DGGITQSPKYLFRKEGQNVTLSCEQNLNHDAMYWYRQDPGQGLRLIYYSQIVNDFQKGDIAEGYSVSREKKESFPLTVTSAQKNPTAFYLCASSIWTGGIRYTEAFFGQGTRLTVV.

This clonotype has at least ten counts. For the CDR3, the DNA is TGTGCCAGCTCACCTGGGGCCGCGGCCTACGAGCAGTACTTC. Its protein product is CASSPGAAAYEQYF. The rearrangement joins TRBV18 to TRBJ2-7, with D possibly matching TRBD1 (5 bases). Trimming pared 3 bases from V and 2 bases from J, leaving 11 bases between. CDR1 and CDR2 from the germline V gene are KGHSH and LQKENI. The CDR3 loop spans 14 amino acids.

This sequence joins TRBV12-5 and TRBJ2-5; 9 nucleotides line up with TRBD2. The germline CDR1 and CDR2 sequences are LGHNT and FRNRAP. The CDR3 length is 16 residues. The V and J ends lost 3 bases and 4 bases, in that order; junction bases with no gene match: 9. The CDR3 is CASGFSGGAAPETQYF. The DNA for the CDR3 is TGTGCTAGTGGTTTTAGCGGGGGCGCCGCCCCAGAGACCCAGTACTTC.

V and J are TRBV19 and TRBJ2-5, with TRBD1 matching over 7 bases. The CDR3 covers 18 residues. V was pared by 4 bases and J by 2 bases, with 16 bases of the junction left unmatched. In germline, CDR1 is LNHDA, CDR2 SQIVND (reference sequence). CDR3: CASSTTPGQIYGQETQYF. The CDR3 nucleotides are TGTGCCAGTAGTACAACACCGGGACAGATCTATGGGCAAGAGACCCAGTACTTC.

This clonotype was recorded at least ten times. The CDR3 spells CASSPTPGNEQFF. In DNA form, the CDR3 reads TGTGCCAGCAGCCCAACCCCAGGGAATGAGCAGTTCTTC. V is TRBV11-2 and J is TRBJ2-1; maybe TRBD1 (5 bases). The CDR3 spans 13 residues. V lost 5 bases and J 7 bases, leaving 12 bases between the germline ends. Germline-derived CDR1 and CDR2 are SGHAT and FQNNGV.

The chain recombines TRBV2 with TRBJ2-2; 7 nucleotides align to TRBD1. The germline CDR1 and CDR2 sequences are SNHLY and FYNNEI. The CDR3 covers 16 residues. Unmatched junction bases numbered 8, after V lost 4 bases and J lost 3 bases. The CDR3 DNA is TGTGCCAGCAGTGCATTGGGACAGAGGTACACCGGGGAGCTGTTTTTT. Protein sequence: CASSALGQRYTGELFF.

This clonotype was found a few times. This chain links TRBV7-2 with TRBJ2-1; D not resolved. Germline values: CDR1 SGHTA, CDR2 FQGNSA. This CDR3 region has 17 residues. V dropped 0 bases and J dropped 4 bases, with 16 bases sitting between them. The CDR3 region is CASSLAYDRVEYNEQFF. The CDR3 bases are TGTGCCAGCAGCTTAGCGTACGATCGGGTCGAATACAATGAGCAGTTCTTC.

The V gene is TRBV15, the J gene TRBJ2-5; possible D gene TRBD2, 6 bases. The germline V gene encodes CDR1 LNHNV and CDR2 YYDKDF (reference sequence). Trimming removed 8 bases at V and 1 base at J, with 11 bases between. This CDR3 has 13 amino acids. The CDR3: CATQGLLQETQYF. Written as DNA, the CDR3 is TGTGCCACCCAGGGACTTCTCCAAGAGACCCAGTACTTC.

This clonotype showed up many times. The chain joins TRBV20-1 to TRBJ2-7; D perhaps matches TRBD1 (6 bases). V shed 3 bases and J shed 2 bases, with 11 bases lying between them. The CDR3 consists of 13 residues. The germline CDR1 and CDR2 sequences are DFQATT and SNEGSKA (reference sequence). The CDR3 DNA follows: TGCAGTGCTAGGACAGGATTGACCTACGAGCAGTACTTC. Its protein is CSARTGLTYEQYF.

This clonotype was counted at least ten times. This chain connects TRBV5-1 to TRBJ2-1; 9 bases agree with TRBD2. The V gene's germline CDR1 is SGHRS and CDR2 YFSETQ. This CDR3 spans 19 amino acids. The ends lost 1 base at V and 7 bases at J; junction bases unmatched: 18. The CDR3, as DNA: TGCGCCAGCAGCTTGCAGGGCATCGATCCCAGCGGGAGGCTAAATGAGCAGTTCTTC. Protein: CASSLQGIDPSGRLNEQFF.

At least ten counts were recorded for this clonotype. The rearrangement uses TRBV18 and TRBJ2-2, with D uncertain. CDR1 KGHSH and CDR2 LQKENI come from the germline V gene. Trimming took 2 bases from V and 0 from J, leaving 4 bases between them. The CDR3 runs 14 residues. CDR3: CASSPNSNTGELFF. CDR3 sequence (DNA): TGTGCCAGCTCACCAAACTCGAACACCGGGGAGCTGTTTTTT.